This entry lists 17 T cell receptor beta chains sequenced from one sample in a study of blood T cells in healthy people across ages. Combining a sample-barcoded 5' primer with a J-beta primer mix, a second PCR ran for about 7 to 11 cycles. TCRdb re-analysed the 5' RACE reads in MiXCR, keeping a single row per CDR3 protein. This sample yields 700,000 or so distinct CDR3 sequences, of which 22% are seen a single time; approximately 20% belongs to the top ten. The sequencing sample was made of blood. The source is a man between 65 and 80 years old in good health.

This chain connects TRBV20-1 to TRBJ2-4; D unclear. The CDR3 runs 15 residues. Germline CDR1 reads DFQATT; CDR2 reads SNEGSKA (reference sequence). V was pared by 0 bases and J by 0 bases, with 9 bases between. The DNA of the CDR3 is TGCAGTGCTAGAGAAGAACGATTAGCCAAAAACATTCAGTACTTC. This translates into CSAREERLAKNIQYF.

This clonotype was observed a handful of times. The chain recombines TRBV20-1 with TRBJ2-1; tentative D call: TRBD2 (6 bases). Germline V gives CDR1 DFQATT, CDR2 SNEGSKA (reference sequence). This CDR3 region has 14 residues. V lost 5 bases and J lost 5, with 16 bases in between. The CDR3 here is CSAHRPGLNNEQFF. Written as DNA, the CDR3 is TGCAGTGCTCATAGGCCGGGACTTAACAATGAGCAGTTCTTC.

This clonotype was recorded many times. The chain employs TRBV5-1 and TRBJ1-1; the D is unclear. Germline CDR1 is SGHRS and CDR2 is YFSETQ. The germline V and J ends were trimmed by 0 bases and 14 bases, with 17 bases remaining between them. This CDR3 contains 13 residues. The CDR3 DNA is TGCGCCAGCAGCTTGGATGGGTGGCGGAATGGCTTCTTT. It encodes CASSLDGWRNGFF. Supplemented by reference TRBV5-1 and TRBJ1-1, the full variable domain reads KAGVTQTPRYLIKTRGQQVTLSCSPISGHRSVSWYQQTPGQGLQFLFEYFSETQRNKGNFPGRFSGRQFSNSRSEMNVSTLELGDSALYLCASSLDGWRNGFFGQGTRLTVV.

This chain connects TRBV29-1 to TRBJ1-1; D is unclear. CDR1 SQVTM and CDR2 ANQGSEA come from the germline V gene. V was clipped by 3 bases and J by 3 bases, with 8 bases between them. The CDR3 is 12 amino acids. CDR3 sequence: CSVDSWHTEAFF. The CDR3 nucleotides read TGCAGCGTTGATAGTTGGCACACTGAAGCTTTCTTT.

This clonotype has just a few counts. The chain couples TRBV25-1 to TRBJ1-5; D is unresolved. Trimming shortened V by 1 base and J by 0 bases, and 4 bases separated the two germline ends. CDR1 is MGHDK, CDR2 SYGVNS, per germline. CDR3 size: 14 residues. The CDR3 DNA reads as TGTGCCAGCAGTGAATGGTATAGCAATCAGCCCCAGCATTTT. Amino acids: CASSEWYSNQPQHF. The full variable domain, in which reference TRBV25-1 and TRBJ1-5 provide the parts outside the CDR3, is EADIYQTPRYLVIGTGKKITLECSQTMGHDKMYWYQQDPGMELHLIHYSYGVNSTEKGDLSSESTVSRIRTEHFPLTLESARPSHTSQYLCASSEWYSNQPQHFGDGTRLSIL.

This clonotype turned up a few times. The J gene is TRBJ2-1, the V gene TRBV10-3; 7 bases are shared with TRBD1. The J call may be wrong; the DNA end is better matched by TRBJ2-7. The CDR3 length is 13 residues. Germline V gives CDR1 ENHRY, CDR2 SYGVKD. CDR3 amino acids: CAISVDRDHEQYF. The DNA for the CDR3 is TGTGCCATCAGCGTCGACAGGGACCACGAGCAGTACTTC.

Many counts were recorded for this clonotype. The chain links TRBV27 to TRBJ1-2; unclear D gene. The length of the CDR3 is 13 residues. The ends were cut back, 5 bases at V and 1 base at J, with 8 bases in the middle. Germline lookup yields CDR1 MNHEY and CDR2 SMNVEV (reference sequence). The CDR3 coding sequence is TGTGCCAGCAGTACGGGTAGTAACTATGGCTACACCTTC. It translates to CASSTGSNYGYTF.

V gene TRBV29-1 combines with J gene TRBJ2-2, with D possibly matching TRBD2 (5 bases). V lost 8 bases and J lost 0, with 13 bases in between. The CDR3 has 14 residues. Germline V gene data show CDR1 as SQVTM and CDR2 as ANQGSEA. The CDR3 bases are TGCAGCCCAAAGGGAGTCGCGAACACCGGGGAGCTGTTTTTT. Protein product: CSPKGVANTGELFF.

The gene calls are TRBV7-3 and TRBJ2-4; no reliable D call. Trimming took 1 base from V and 0 from J, leaving 13 bases between them. In germline, CDR1 is SGHTA, CDR2 FQGTGA. The CDR3 extends over 17 amino acids. In DNA form, the CDR3 reads TGTGCCAGCAGCTTAAGTTACGCGGATCTAGCCAAAAACATTCAGTACTTC. Translating gives CASSLSYADLAKNIQYF.

The chain uses TRBV2 and TRBJ1-1; D gene unclear. The CDR3 has 13 residues. The germline V gene has CDR1 SNHLY and CDR2 FYNNEI. Trimming removed 8 bases at V and 1 base at J, with 11 bases between. The CDR3 protein is CASAYSPNTEAFF. The CDR3 DNA sequence: TGTGCCAGCGCCTACTCCCCGAACACTGAAGCTTTCTTT.

In its sample, this clonotype was seen a few times. This rearrangement joins TRBV28 to TRBJ1-4; TRBD1 aligns across 7 bases. With 2 bases clipped from V and 7 bases from J, the junction kept 1 base outside the gene matches. This CDR3 is 13 amino acids long. Germline CDR1 is MDHEN and CDR2 is SYDVKM. CDR3 residues: CASSLDRVEKLFF. The CDR3 bases are TGTGCCAGCAGTTTAGACAGGGTTGAAAAACTGTTTTTT.

This chain connects TRBV14 to TRBJ2-5, with 9 bases fitting TRBD1. The better agreement between TRBJ2-1 and the DNA end casts doubt on the J call. Germline values: CDR1 SGHDN, CDR2 FVKESK. This CDR3 contains 18 residues. CDR3 in amino acids: CASSRPPGDRAFYNEQFF. The CDR3 DNA reads as TGTGCCAGCAGCCGCCCGCCCGGGGACAGGGCCTTTTACAATGAGCAGTTCTTC.

This clonotype was counted only a few times. The V call is TRBV25-1, the J call TRBJ1-4, with D hard to call. Germline assignment: CDR1 MGHDK and CDR2 SYGVNS. V was pared by 5 bases and J by 2 bases, with 12 bases between. The length of the CDR3 is 15 residues. The CDR3 DNA reads as TGTGCCAGCAGTATATGGGGAGTGACTAATGAAAAACTGTTTTTT. It codes for CASSIWGVTNEKLFF.

V usage is TRBV20-1 and J usage is TRBJ2-5; D may be TRBD1 or TRBD2 (6 bases each). This CDR3 contains 15 residues. Germline CDR1 and CDR2: DFQATT and SNEGSKA (reference sequence). V was pared by 7 bases and J by 0 bases, with 18 bases between. This chain's CDR3 is CSGGALRLYQETQYF. CDR3 bases: TGCAGTGGGGGGGCGCTTCGATTGTACCAAGAGACCCAGTACTTC.

This clonotype was observed a few times. This rearrangement joins TRBV3-1 to TRBJ2-7, with D unresolved. V was clipped by 2 bases and J by 3 bases, with 8 bases between them. The germline CDR1 and CDR2 sequences are LGHDT and YNNKEL (reference sequence). CDR3 length equals 13 residues. CDR3 loop: CASSQRFGYEQYF. DNA for the CDR3: TGTGCCAGCAGCCAACGATTTGGCTACGAGCAGTACTTC.

This clonotype was seen only a few times. The V and J genes are TRBV6-5 and TRBJ2-5, with 9 bases fitting TRBD1. TRBJ2-7 matches the DNA end more closely, so the J call is doubtful. The CDR3 contains 15 residues. The germline V gene encodes CDR1 MNHEY and CDR2 SVGAGI. The CDR3 spells CASKPGQGFSYEQYV. CDR3 DNA sequence: TGTGCCAGCAAACCGGGACAGGGATTCTCCTACGAGCAGTACGTC.

The J gene is TRBJ2-5, the V gene TRBV20-1; 8 nucleotides line up with TRBD1. Germline values: CDR1 DFQATT, CDR2 SNEGSKA (reference sequence). The CDR3 spans 15 residues. V lost 2 bases, J lost 5 bases, and 10 bases stayed unmatched. The CDR3 nucleotides read TGCAGTGCTAGACCCGGACAGGGCATAGGGGAGACCCAGTACTTC. It translates to CSARPGQGIGETQYF.